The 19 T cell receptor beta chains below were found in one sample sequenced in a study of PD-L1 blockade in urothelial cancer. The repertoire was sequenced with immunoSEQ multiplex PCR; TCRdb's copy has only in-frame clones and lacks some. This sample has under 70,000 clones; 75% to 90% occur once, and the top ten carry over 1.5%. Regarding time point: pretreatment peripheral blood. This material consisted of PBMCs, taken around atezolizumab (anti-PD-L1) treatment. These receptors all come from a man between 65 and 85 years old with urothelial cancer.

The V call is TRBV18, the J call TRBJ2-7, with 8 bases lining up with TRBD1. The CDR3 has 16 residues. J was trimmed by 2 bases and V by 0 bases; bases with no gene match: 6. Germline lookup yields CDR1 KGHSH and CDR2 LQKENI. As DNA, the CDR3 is TGTGCCAGCTCACCACCCGTTAGACAGGGGCCCTACGAGCAGTACTTC. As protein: CASSPPVRQGPYEQYF.

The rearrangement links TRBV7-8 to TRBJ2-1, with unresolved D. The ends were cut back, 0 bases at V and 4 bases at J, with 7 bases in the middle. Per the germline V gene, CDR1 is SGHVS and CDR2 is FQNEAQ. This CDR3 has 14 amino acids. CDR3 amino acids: CASSLAAPYNEQFF. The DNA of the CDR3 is TGTGCCAGCAGCTTAGCGGCCCCGTACAATGAGCAGTTCTTC.

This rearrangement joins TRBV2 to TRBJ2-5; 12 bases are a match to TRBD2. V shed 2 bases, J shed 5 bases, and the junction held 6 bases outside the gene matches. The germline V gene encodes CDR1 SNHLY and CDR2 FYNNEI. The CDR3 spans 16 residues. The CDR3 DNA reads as TGTGCCAGCAGTGAAACTAGCGGGAGGAGTACGGAGACCCAGTACTTC. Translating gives CASSETSGRSTETQYF.

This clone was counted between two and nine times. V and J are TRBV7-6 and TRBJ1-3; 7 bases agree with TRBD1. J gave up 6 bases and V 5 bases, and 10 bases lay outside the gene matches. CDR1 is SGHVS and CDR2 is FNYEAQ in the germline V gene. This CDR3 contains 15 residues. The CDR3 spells CASSPYGTVQNTIYF. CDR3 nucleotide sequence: TGTGCCAGCAGCCCTTACGGGACAGTACAAAACACCATATATTTT.

The CDR3 bases are TGTGCCAGCAGTGAAGGAGGCGTCGGGGAGACCCAGTACTTC. Its translation is CASSEGGVGETQYF. The J gene is TRBJ2-5, the V gene TRBV6-1; the D is unclear. The V gene's germline CDR1 is MNHNS and CDR2 SASEGT. This CDR3 has 14 residues. V lost 1 base and J lost 5, with 11 bases in between.

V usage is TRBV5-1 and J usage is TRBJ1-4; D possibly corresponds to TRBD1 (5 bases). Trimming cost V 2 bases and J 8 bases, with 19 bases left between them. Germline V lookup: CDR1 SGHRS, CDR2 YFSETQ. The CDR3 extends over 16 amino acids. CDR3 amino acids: CASSFGQGYEDEKLFF. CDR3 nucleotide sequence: TGCGCCAGCAGCTTCGGGCAGGGATATGAGGACGAAAAACTGTTTTTT.

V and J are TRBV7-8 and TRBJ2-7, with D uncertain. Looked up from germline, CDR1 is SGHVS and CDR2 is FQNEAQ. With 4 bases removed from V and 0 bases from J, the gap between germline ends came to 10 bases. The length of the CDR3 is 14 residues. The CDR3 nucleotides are TGTGCCAGCAGCTCCCGGGTCAACTCCTACGAGCAGTACTTC. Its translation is CASSSRVNSYEQYF.

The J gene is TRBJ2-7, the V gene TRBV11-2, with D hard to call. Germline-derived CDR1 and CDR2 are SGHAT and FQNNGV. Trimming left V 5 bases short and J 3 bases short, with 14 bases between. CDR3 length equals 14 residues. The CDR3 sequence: CASSSLQTNYEQYF. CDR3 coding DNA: TGTGCCAGCAGCAGCCTGCAGACAAACTACGAGCAGTACTTC. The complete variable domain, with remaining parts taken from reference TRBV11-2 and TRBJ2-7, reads EAGVAQSPRYKIIEKRQSVAFWCNPISGHATLYWYQQILGQGPKLLIQFQNNGVVDDSQLPKDRFSAERLKGVDSTLKIQPAKLEDSAVYLCASSSLQTNYEQYFGPGTRLTVT.

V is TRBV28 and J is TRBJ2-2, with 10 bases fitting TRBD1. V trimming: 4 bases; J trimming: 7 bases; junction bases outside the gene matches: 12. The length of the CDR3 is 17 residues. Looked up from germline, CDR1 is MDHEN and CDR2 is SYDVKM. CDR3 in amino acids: CASSSSMGQGFRGELFF. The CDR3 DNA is TGTGCCAGCAGTTCCAGTATGGGACAGGGGTTTCGCGGGGAGCTGTTTTTT.

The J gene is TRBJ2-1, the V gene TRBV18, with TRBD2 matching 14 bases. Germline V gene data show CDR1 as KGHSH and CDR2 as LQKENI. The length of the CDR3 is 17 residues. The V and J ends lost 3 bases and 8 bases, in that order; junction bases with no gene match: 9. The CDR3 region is CASSPRGTSGRGDEQFF. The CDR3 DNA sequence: TGTGCCAGCTCACCCCGGGGGACTAGCGGGAGAGGAGATGAGCAGTTCTTC. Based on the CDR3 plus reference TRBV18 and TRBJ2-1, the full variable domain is NAGVMQNPRHLVRRRGQEARLRCSPMKGHSHVYWYRQLPEEGLKFMVYLQKENIIDESGMPKERFSAEFPKEGPSILRIQQVVRGDSAAYFCASSPRGTSGRGDEQFFGPGTRLTVL.

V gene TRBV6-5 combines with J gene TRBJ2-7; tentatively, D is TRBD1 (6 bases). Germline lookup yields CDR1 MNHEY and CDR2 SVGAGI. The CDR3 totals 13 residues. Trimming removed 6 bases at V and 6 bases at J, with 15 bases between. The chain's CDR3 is CASRIQGFGEQYF. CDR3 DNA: TGTGCCAGCAGGATACAGGGATTCGGCGAGCAGTACTTC.

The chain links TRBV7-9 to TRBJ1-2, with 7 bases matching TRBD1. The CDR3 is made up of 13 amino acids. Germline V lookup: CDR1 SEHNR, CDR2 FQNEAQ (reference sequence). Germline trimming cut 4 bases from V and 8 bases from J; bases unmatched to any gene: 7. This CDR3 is CASSSTGAWGYTF. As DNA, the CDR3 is TGTGCCAGCAGCTCAACAGGGGCGTGGGGCTACACCTTC.

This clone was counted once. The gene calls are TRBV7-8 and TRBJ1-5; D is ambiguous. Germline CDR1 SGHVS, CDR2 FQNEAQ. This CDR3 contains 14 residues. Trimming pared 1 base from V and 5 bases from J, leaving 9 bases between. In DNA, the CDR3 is TGTGCCAGCAGCTTAGGGGGAGTGGATCAGCCCCAGCATTTT. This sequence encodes CASSLGGVDQPQHF.

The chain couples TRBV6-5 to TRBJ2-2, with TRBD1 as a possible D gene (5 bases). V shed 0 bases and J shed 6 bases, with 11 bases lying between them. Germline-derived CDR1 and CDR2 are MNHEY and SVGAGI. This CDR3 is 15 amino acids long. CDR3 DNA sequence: TGTGCCAGCAGTTACTCGAATGCAGGGCCCGGGGAGCTGTTTTTT. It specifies CASSYSNAGPGELFF.

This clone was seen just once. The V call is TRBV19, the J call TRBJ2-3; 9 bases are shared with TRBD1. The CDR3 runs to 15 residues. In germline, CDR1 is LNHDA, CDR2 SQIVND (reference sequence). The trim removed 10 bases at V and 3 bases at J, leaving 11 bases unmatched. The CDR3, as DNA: TGTGCCACCGAGCCGACAGGGGGTCTTACAGATACGCAGTATTTT. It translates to CATEPTGGLTDTQYF.

CDR3 region: CASSVDSSYGYTF. In DNA, the CDR3 is TGTGCCAGCAGCGTTGACAGCAGCTATGGCTACACCTTC. The chain links TRBV13 to TRBJ1-2; perhaps TRBD1 as D (5 bases). The V end lost 5 bases, the J end lost 4 bases, and 11 bases lay between the germline ends. Germline V gene lookup returns CDR1 PRHDT and CDR2 FYEKMQ (reference sequence). The length of the CDR3 is 13 residues.

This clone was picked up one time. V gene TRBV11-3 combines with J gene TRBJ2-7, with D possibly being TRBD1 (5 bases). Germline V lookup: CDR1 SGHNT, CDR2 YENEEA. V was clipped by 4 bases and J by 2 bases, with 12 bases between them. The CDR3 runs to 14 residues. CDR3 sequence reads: CASSSQGRTYEQYF. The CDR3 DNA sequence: TGTGCCAGCAGCTCGCAGGGAAGGACCTACGAGCAGTACTTC.

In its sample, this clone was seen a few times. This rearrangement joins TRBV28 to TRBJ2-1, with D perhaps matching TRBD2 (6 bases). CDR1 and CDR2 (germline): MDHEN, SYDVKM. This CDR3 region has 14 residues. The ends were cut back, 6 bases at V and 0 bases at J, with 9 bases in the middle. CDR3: CASSGGSSYNEQFF. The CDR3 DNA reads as TGTGCCAGCAGCGGAGGGAGCTCCTACAATGAGCAGTTCTTC.

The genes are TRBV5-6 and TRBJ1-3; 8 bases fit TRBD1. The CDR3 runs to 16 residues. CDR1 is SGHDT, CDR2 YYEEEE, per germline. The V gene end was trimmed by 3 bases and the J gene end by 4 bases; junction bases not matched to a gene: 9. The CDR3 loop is CASSWNTGGRGNTIYF. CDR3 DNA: TGTGCCAGCAGCTGGAACACAGGGGGGAGGGGAAACACCATATATTTT.